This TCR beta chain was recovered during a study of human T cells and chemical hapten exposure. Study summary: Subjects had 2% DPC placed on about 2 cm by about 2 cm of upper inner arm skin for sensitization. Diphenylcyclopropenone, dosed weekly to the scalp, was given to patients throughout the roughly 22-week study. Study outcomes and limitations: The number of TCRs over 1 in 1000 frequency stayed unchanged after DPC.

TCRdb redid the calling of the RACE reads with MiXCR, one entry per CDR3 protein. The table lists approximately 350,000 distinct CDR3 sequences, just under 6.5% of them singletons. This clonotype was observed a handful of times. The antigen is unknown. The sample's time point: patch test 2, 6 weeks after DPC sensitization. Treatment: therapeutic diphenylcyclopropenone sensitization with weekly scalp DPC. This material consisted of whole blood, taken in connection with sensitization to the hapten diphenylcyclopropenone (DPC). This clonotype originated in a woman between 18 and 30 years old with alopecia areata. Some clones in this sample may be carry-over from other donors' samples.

The CDR3 bases are TGTGCCAGCAGTTCTACAGGGAAGGCCGGGGAGCTGTTTTTT. It is translated as CASSSTGKAGELFF. This chain joins TRBV6-5 and TRBJ2-2, with a weak D call TRBD1 (6 bases). V was clipped by 4 bases and J by 6 bases, with 12 bases between them. Germline V gene lookup returns CDR1 MNHEY and CDR2 SVGAGI. The CDR3 is 14 amino acids.